A selection of T cell receptor beta chains follows, all from one sample in a study of shared clonotypes between healthy human individuals. Method: immunoSEQ multiplex PCR; TCRdb's copy keeps in-frame clones and lacks some. Of 1.6 million or so clones listed, 96% are singletons. Material for sequencing was naive CD4+ T cells sorted from blood. The origin of the receptors is a man aged 25 to 40 in good health. CDR3s include the opening cysteine and the closing phenylalanine or tryptophan. D genes are given only for firm matches. The size of a clone is reported for some rows only, either as once, few or many, or as a class for expanded clones.

j_gene,len,abundance,v_gene,d_gene,CDR3aa,CDR3nt
TRBJ2-3,15,.,TRBV5-1,.,CASSLLEHPTDTQYF,TGCGCCAGCAGCTTGCTAGAGCATCCCACAGATACGCAGTATTTT
TRBJ1-5,15,.,TRBV6-1,.,CASSEALGSNQPQHF,TGTGCCAGCAGTGAAGCGCTTGGTAGCAATCAGCCCCAGCATTTT
TRBJ1-1,13,.,TRBV10-3,.,CAIRDMENTEAFF,TGTGCCATCAGAGACATGGAGAACACTGAAGCTTTCTTT
TRBJ1-5,14,.,TRBV18,.,CASSPRSGNQPQHF,TGTGCCAGCTCACCCCGGAGCGGGAATCAGCCCCAGCATTTT
TRBJ2-2,16,.,TRBV19,TRBD2,CASSMWRGIGTGELFF,TGTGCCAGTAGTATGTGGCGGGGGATTGGCACCGGGGAGCTGTTTTTT
TRBJ2-6,16,.,TRBV19,.,CASSMRGGTGANVLTF,TGTGCCAGTAGTATGAGGGGCGGGACTGGGGCCAACGTCCTGACTTTC
TRBJ2-2,16,.,TRBV7-3,.,CASRPTGTGNTGELFF,TGTGCCAGCAGGCCTACCGGGACTGGAAACACCGGGGAGCTGTTTTTT
TRBJ1-1,13,.,TRBV29-1,.,CSVEGLGGTEAFF,TGCAGCGTTGAAGGTTTGGGAGGCACTGAAGCTTTCTTT
TRBJ2-7,15,.,TRBV7-2,TRBD1,CASSPRDRGTYEQYF,TGTGCCAGCAGCCCCCGGGACAGGGGAACCTACGAGCAGTACTTC
TRBJ2-1,13,.,TRBV6-5,.,CASSRVGYREQFF,TGTGCCAGCAGTAGGGTTGGGTATCGTGAGCAGTTCTTC
TRBJ1-1,13,once,TRBV5-1,.,CASSPPASSEAFF,TGCGCCAGCAGCCCCCCGGCATCCAGTGAAGCTTTCTTT
TRBJ2-3,15,.,TRBV7-8,.,CASSYDPSSRDTQYF,TGTGCCAGCAGCTACGACCCCTCCTCACGAGATACGCAGTATTTT
TRBJ2-1,11,.,TRBV2,.,CASSPYNEQFF,TGTGCCAGCAGCCCGTACAATGAGCAGTTCTTC
TRBJ1-3,17,.,TRBV7-6,.,CASSLGGGQASGNTIYF,TGTGCCAGCAGCTTAGGGGGGGGACAAGCCTCTGGAAACACCATATATTTT
TRBJ2-1,16,.,TRBV7-3,TRBD1,CASSLGGTGVRNEQFF,TGTGCCAGCAGTTTAGGAGGGACAGGGGTGAGGAATGAGCAGTTCTTC
TRBJ2-5,16,.,TRBV28,TRBD2,CASSSLLAGVRETQYF,TGTGCCAGCAGTTCGTTACTAGCGGGAGTTCGAGAGACCCAGTACTTC
TRBJ2-5,18,.,TRBV12-5,TRBD2,CASGLGRGLAGVEETQYF,TGTGCTAGTGGTTTGGGCCGGGGGCTAGCGGGAGTGGAGGAGACCCAGTACTTC
TRBJ2-1,17,.,TRBV11-2,TRBD2,CASSLAGLAGVYNEQFF,TGTGCCAGCAGCTTAGCGGGCCTAGCGGGGGTCTACAATGAGCAGTTCTTC
TRBJ2-4,13,.,TRBV6-6,.,CASSYSAPDIQYF,TGTGCCAGCAGTTACTCGGCGCCTGACATTCAGTACTTC
TRBJ2-3,17,.,TRBV11-2,TRBD2,CASSLALAGSGTDTQYF,TGTGCCAGCAGCTTAGCTCTAGCGGGATCAGGCACAGATACGCAGTATTTT
TRBJ2-2,14,.,TRBV19,.,CATSLSPFTGELFF,TGTGCCACCTCCTTGAGTCCCTTCACCGGGGAGCTGTTTTTT
TRBJ1-2,16,.,TRBV5-1,.,CASSVGQTDRDYGYTF,TGCGCCAGCAGCGTCGGACAGACTGATAGGGACTATGGCTACACCTTC
TRBJ2-3,14,.,TRBV5-4,.,CASSLGQGSDTQYF,TGTGCCAGCAGCTTGGGGCAGGGCTCAGATACGCAGTATTTT
TRBJ1-5,16,.,TRBV5-5,TRBD1,CASSLGDRGLHQPQHF,TGTGCCAGCAGCTTGGGGGACAGGGGGCTACATCAGCCCCAGCATTTT
TRBJ2-2,17,.,TRBV25-1,.,CASSFPNGLANTGELFF,TGTGCCAGCAGTTTCCCCAATGGATTAGCGAACACCGGGGAGCTGTTTTTT
TRBJ2-4,14,.,TRBV27,.,CASREFLAKNIQYF,TGTGCCAGCAGGGAGTTCCTAGCCAAAAACATTCAGTACTTC
TRBJ2-2,15,.,TRBV27,TRBD2,CASQPPLAGYGELFF,TGTGCCAGCCAACCCCCCCTAGCGGGATACGGGGAGCTGTTTTTT